The present T cell receptor beta chain was sequenced within a study of OX40 agonist ivuxolimab in advanced cancers. The germline V gene has CDR1 LNHDA and CDR2 SQIVND (reference sequence). This CDR3 is 16 amino acids long. V lost 9 bases and J lost 0, with 18 bases in between. Concerning this clone itself: Its antigen remains unidentified.

Patients with autoimmune history or systemic immunosuppression were excluded. Assay used: immunoSEQ multiplex PCR; TCRdb lists only in-frame clones, some missing. The table lists roughly 90,000 clones, more than 80% of them singletons. Broader study findings: Averaging showed that CD8+ T cells had more expanded clones than CD4+ did. Clonal expansion in partial responders at 0.1-3.0 mg/kg ranked among the lowest.

The source of this sequence is an adult with an advanced solid tumor such as melanoma, head and neck, liver or kidney cancer. The sample consisted of CD4+ or CD8+ T cells sorted from blood, taken in a trial of the OX40 agonist ivuxolimab. This chain uses TRBV19 with TRBJ1-3; possibly TRBD1 for D (6 bases). CDR3 bases: TGTGCCAGCCGGGGGCAGGCCCACGTCTCTGGAAACACCATATATTTT. This codes for CASRGQAHVSGNTIYF.